Presented here are 14 T cell receptor beta chains from one specimen sequenced in a study of cytomegalovirus exposure and HLA in healthy donors (dated by TCRdb to 2017 to 2019). Libraries came from the immunoSEQ multiplex PCR assay. For the multiplex PCR, a mixture combining 60 forward primers for TCR Vbeta segments and 13 reverse primers for TCR Jbeta segments was used. TCRdb limited this immuneACCESS table to in-frame rearrangements with V and J called. A share of clones is missing; checked studies link under half to unresolved V genes, and the rest is unexplained. The sample table holds about 91,000 clones, of which about 89% were seen once. Together, the top ten hold about 8.6% of the sample. What was sequenced was PBMCs. These receptor sequences come from a man aged 30 to 39 in good health and CMV-seropositive.

The chain couples TRBV5-1 to TRBJ2-7, with D tentatively TRBD1 (5 bases). Trimming stripped 1 base from V and 6 bases from J, with 14 bases between. Germline V CDR1 and CDR2: SGHRS, YFSETQ. CDR3 size: 14 residues. In DNA, the CDR3 is TGCGCCAGCAGCTTGCAGGGAAGCAAGTTCGAGCAGTACTTC. Protein product: CASSLQGSKFEQYF.

This clone was observed a single time. The chain carries TRBV10-3 and TRBJ2-7; D might be TRBD2 (5 bases). With 0 bases removed from V and 4 bases from J, the gap between germline ends came to 13 bases. Germline CDR1 is ENHRY and CDR2 is SYGVKD. The CDR3 is made up of 15 amino acids. This CDR3 is CAISESGNEGYEQYF. Here the CDR3 DNA reads TGTGCCATCAGTGAGTCGGGGAATGAGGGTTACGAGCAGTACTTC.

The chain has TRBV6-6 and TRBJ1-5; the D is unclear. The germline V gene encodes CDR1 MNHNY and CDR2 SVGAGI (reference sequence). The CDR3 loop spans 13 amino acids. V was clipped by 7 bases and J by 0 bases, with 7 bases between them. CDR3 amino acids: CASTLYSNQPQHF. The CDR3 DNA is TGTGCCAGCACCCTTTATAGCAATCAGCCCCAGCATTTT.

This clone was counted a single time. The V and J genes are TRBV28 and TRBJ2-7, with D perhaps matching TRBD1 (7 bases). Germline V lookup: CDR1 MDHEN, CDR2 SYDVKM. The CDR3 runs 15 residues. V lost 3 bases to trimming and J lost 3 bases, with 15 bases between them. This CDR3 reads CASSFSQGGFYEQYF. DNA for the CDR3: TGTGCCAGCAGTTTCTCCCAGGGGGGATTCTACGAGCAGTACTTC. The full variable domain, rest sourced from reference TRBV28 and TRBJ2-7, is DVKVTQSSRYLVKRTGEKVFLECVQDMDHENMFWYRQDPGLGLRLIYFSYDVKMKEKGDIPEGYSVSREKKERFSLILESASTNQTSMYLCASSFSQGGFYEQYFGPGTRLTVT.

This sequence joins TRBV19 and TRBJ2-5; D is undetermined. The ends were cut back, 2 bases at V and 4 bases at J, with 8 bases in the middle. The CDR3 has 13 residues. Germline V gives CDR1 LNHDA, CDR2 SQIVND (reference sequence). This chain's CDR3 is CASSINSGETQYF. Here the CDR3 DNA reads TGTGCCAGTAGTATAAACAGTGGAGAGACCCAGTACTTC.

V and J are TRBV18 and TRBJ1-4; the D gene is possibly TRBD1 (6 bases). The V gene lost 3 bases and the J gene lost 2 bases, with 13 bases spanning the gap. This CDR3 has 16 residues. Germline values: CDR1 KGHSH, CDR2 LQKENI. In nucleotides, the CDR3 is TGTGCCAGCTCACCGATCGCAGGGGTTACTAATGAAAAACTGTTTTTT. Residues: CASSPIAGVTNEKLFF.

J is TRBJ2-7 and V is TRBV5-6; TRBD1 matches 9 bases. After removal of 6 bases from V and 3 bases from J, the junction contained 7 bases not matched to a gene. Germline-derived CDR1 and CDR2 are SGHDT and YYEEEE. The CDR3 has 14 residues. CDR3 loop: CASNLGQGVYEQYF. For the CDR3, the DNA is TGTGCCAGCAACCTGGGACAGGGCGTCTACGAGCAGTACTTC.

This clone appeared once. The chain is built from TRBV28 and TRBJ1-5; TRBD1 matches 8 bases. Germline V lookup: CDR1 MDHEN, CDR2 SYDVKM. This CDR3 spans 16 amino acids. V lost 4 bases and J lost 7; bases outside the gene matches: 12. This CDR3 reads CASSSPGQGRGQPQHF. The CDR3 DNA reads TGTGCCAGCAGTTCACCAGGACAGGGAAGGGGGCAGCCCCAGCATTTT. The variable domain in full, completed from reference TRBV28 and TRBJ1-5, reads DVKVTQSSRYLVKRTGEKVFLECVQDMDHENMFWYRQDPGLGLRLIYFSYDVKMKEKGDIPEGYSVSREKKERFSLILESASTNQTSMYLCASSSPGQGRGQPQHFGDGTRLSIL.

The chain links TRBV10-3 to TRBJ2-7; D is unclear. The CDR3 is 11 residues long. The V gene's germline CDR1 is ENHRY and CDR2 SYGVKD. Trimming shortened V by 6 bases and J by 4 bases, and 7 bases separated the two germline ends. CDR3 residues: CAIRQQYEQYF. The CDR3 coding sequence is TGTGCCATCAGACAACAGTACGAGCAGTACTTC.

Relative to its sample, this clone is medium-sized. The genes are TRBV10-3 and TRBJ1-3; TRBD1 matches at 7 bases. V lost 3 bases to trimming and J lost 4 bases; unmatched junction nucleotides: 6. Per the germline V gene, CDR1 is ENHRY and CDR2 is SYGVKD. CDR3 length: 15 amino acids. CDR3 region: CAISDTGVFGNTIYF. CDR3 bases: TGTGCCATCAGTGATACAGGGGTGTTCGGAAACACCATATATTTT.

J is TRBJ2-6 and V is TRBV15, with a tentative D call TRBD2 (5 bases). This CDR3 is 16 amino acids long. V was trimmed by 3 bases and J by 3 bases, leaving 12 bases between them. Germline assignment: CDR1 LNHNV and CDR2 YYDKDF (reference sequence). The CDR3 loop reads CATSRDPGNGANVLTF. CDR3 DNA: TGTGCCACCAGCAGGGATCCCGGGAATGGGGCCAACGTCCTGACTTTC.

The V gene is TRBV29-1, the J gene TRBJ2-5; possibly TRBD1 for D (5 bases). Looked up from germline, CDR1 is SQVTM and CDR2 is ANQGSEA. This CDR3 is built from 13 residues. With 5 bases removed from V and 1 base from J, the gap between germline ends came to 11 bases. CDR3 in amino acids: CSVRDRIQETQYF. The CDR3 DNA sequence: TGCAGCGTTCGCGACAGAATCCAAGAGACCCAGTACTTC.

This clone was found a few times. The chain recombines TRBV29-1 with TRBJ1-2; D is perhaps TRBD1 (5 bases). The length of the CDR3 is 15 residues. Germline V gene lookup returns CDR1 SQVTM and CDR2 ANQGSEA. V was shortened by 0 bases and J by 4 bases, with 15 bases between the two germline ends. CDR3 bases: TGCAGCGTTGAAGATCGTCGAGCAGGGCCCTATGGCTACACCTTC. Translated, it gives CSVEDRRAGPYGYTF. The complete variable domain, with remaining parts taken from reference TRBV29-1 and TRBJ1-2, reads SAVISQKPSRDICQRGTSLTIQCQVDSQVTMMFWYRQQPGQSLTLIATANQGSEATYESGFVIDKFPISRPNLTFSTLTVSNMSPEDSSIYLCSVEDRRAGPYGYTFGSGTRLTVV.

The rearrangement joins TRBV11-3 to TRBJ1-3; perhaps TRBD1 as D (6 bases). Germline CDR1 is SGHNT and CDR2 is YENEEA. This CDR3 is built from 15 residues. V was pared by 5 bases and J by 1 base, with 12 bases between. The CDR3 here is CASSAGTLSGNTIYF. The CDR3 region has the DNA TGTGCCAGCAGCGCTGGGACATTGTCTGGAAACACCATATATTTT. Drawing the rest from reference TRBV11-3 and TRBJ1-3, the complete variable domain is EAGVVQSPRYKIIEKKQPVAFWCNPISGHNTLYWYLQNLGQGPELLIRYENEEAVDDSQLPKDRFSAERLKGVDSTLKIQPAELGDSAVYLCASSAGTLSGNTIYFGEGSWLTVV.